The 31 T cell receptor beta chains below all came from one sample that was sequenced in a study of blood T cells in healthy people across ages. The second PCR ran about 7 to 12 cycles with a sample-barcoded 5' primer and J-beta primers. TCRdb fed the 5' RACE reads into MiXCR, producing one record per CDR3 protein. The sample includes 630,000 or so distinct CDR3 sequences, approximately 30% of them seen just once. The sample taken for sequencing was blood. The receptors originated from a woman older than 75 in good health.

Notes on this clonotype: One junction end disagrees with the germline gene, perhaps due to a read error. The chain carries TRBV30 and TRBJ2-1; D possibly uses TRBD1 or TRBD2 (5 bases each). Germline CDR1 is GTSNPN and CDR2 is SVGIG (reference sequence). CDR3 length equals 13 residues. CDR3 sequence reads: CVWDLGAYNEQFF. The CDR3 DNA follows: TGTGTCTGGGACCTGGGGGCCTACAATGAGCAGTTCTTC. Based on the CDR3 plus reference TRBV30 and TRBJ2-1, the full variable domain is SQTIHQWPATLVQPVGSPLSLECTVEGTSNPNLYWYRQAAGRGLQLLFYSVGIGQISSEVPQNLSASRPQDRQFILSSKKLLLSDSGFYLCVWDLGAYNEQFFGPGTRLTVL.

This clonotype was observed a few times. This rearrangement joins TRBV6-1 to TRBJ1-5; TRBD1 agrees at 7 bases. The V and J ends lost 6 bases and 2 bases, in that order; junction bases with no gene match: 13. The CDR3 totals 17 residues. CDR1 and CDR2 from the germline V gene are MNHNS and SASEGT. As DNA, the CDR3 is TGTGCCAGCAGCACTACCGGACAGGCGCTGGGCAATCAGCCCCAGCATTTT. Translation gives CASSTTGQALGNQPQHF.

A remark on this clonotype: A read error is possible here, since a much larger clone lies one base away. The V gene is TRBV6-2 or TRBV6-3, the J gene TRBJ2-1, with D tentatively TRBD1 (5 bases). CDR1 is MNHEY and CDR2 is SVGEGT in the germline V gene. There are 14 residues in the CDR3. CDR3 residues: CASSYSKGSNDQFF. The CDR3 DNA sequence: TGTGCCAGCAGTTACTCGAAGGGGTCCAATGACCAGTTCTTC.

J is TRBJ1-1 and V is TRBV25-1; weak D call: TRBD1 (6 bases). This CDR3 spans 15 amino acids. CDR1 MGHDK and CDR2 SYGVNS come from the germline V gene. The V end lost 6 bases, the J end lost 5 bases, and 19 bases lay between the germline ends. CDR3 amino acids: CASSATGPWYTEAFF. CDR3 nucleotide sequence: TGTGCCAGCAGCGCGACAGGACCGTGGTATACTGAAGCTTTCTTT.

This clonotype was seen more than once but under ten times. A much more abundant neighbour one base away suggests this may be a read error. The chain recombines TRBV11-3 with TRBJ2-3; D not resolved. CDR1 is SGHNT, CDR2 YENEEA, per germline. Trimming cost V 2 bases and J 4 bases, with 4 bases left between them. The CDR3 contains 12 residues. CDR3 sequence: CASSLNPDTQYF. CDR3 DNA sequence: TGTGCCAGCAGCTTAAATCCAGATACGCAGTATTTT.

The chain carries TRBV4-3 and TRBJ2-1; possibly TRBD1 for D (6 bases). The CDR3 has 18 residues. Germline CDR1 LGHNA, CDR2 YSLEER. V was cut by 3 bases and J by 0 bases, with 18 bases left in between. CDR3 sequence (DNA): TGCGCCAGCAGCCACCAGAGTTCCGGGACACTCTCCTACAATGAGCAGTTCTTC. It specifies CASSHQSSGTLSYNEQFF.

The chain links TRBV30 to TRBJ1-6; D not resolved. Germline CDR1 and CDR2: GTSNPN and SVGIG (reference sequence). The V end lost 4 bases, the J end lost 8 bases, and 12 bases lay between the germline ends. The CDR3 extends over 13 amino acids. CDR3 loop: CAWTLKGDSPLHF. CDR3 DNA: TGTGCCTGGACCCTCAAGGGAGATTCACCCCTCCACTTT.

A few counts support this clonotype. The CDR3 is CASESGGRTGELFF. The CDR3 nucleotides are TGTGCCTCCGAGTCGGGGGGCAGGACCGGGGAGCTGTTTTTT. The chain recombines TRBV2 with TRBJ2-2; the D gene is possibly TRBD2 (7 bases). The CDR3 length is 14 residues. V was cut by 11 bases and J by 5 bases, with 18 bases left in between. Germline CDR1 is SNHLY and CDR2 is FYNNEI.

The chain uses TRBV5-1 and TRBJ1-5; D may be TRBD1 (6 bases). CDR1 and CDR2 (germline): SGHRS, YFSETQ. Trimming stripped 2 bases from V and 3 bases from J, with 9 bases between. The CDR3 sequence is 14 residues long. The CDR3 nucleotides are TGCGCCAGCAGCTTCGGGGGCATCAATCAGCCCCAGCATTTT. As protein: CASSFGGINQPQHF.

This clonotype was picked up one time. A much larger clone sits a single nucleotide away, making a read error possible. The genes are TRBV9 and TRBJ1-6, with D uncertain. There are 15 residues in the CDR3. In germline, CDR1 is SGDLS, CDR2 YYNGEE. CDR3 nucleotides: TGTGCCAGCAGCGCGGACGCGTCCTCTAATTCACCCCTCCACTTT. It codes for CASSADASSNSPLHF.

CDR3 residues: CASSPRQGSITEAFF. CDR3 in DNA: TGTGCCAGCAGCCCCCGACAGGGGAGTATCACTGAAGCTTTCTTT. The chain couples TRBV9 to TRBJ1-1; 8 nucleotides match TRBD1. The CDR3 has 15 residues. Germline values: CDR1 SGDLS, CDR2 YYNGEE. Losses at the gene ends were 4 bases for V and 4 bases for J; bases not matched to a gene: 9.

The rearrangement joins TRBV11-2 to TRBJ2-7; maybe TRBD1 (6 bases). The V end was cut by 5 bases, the J end by 1 base, with 15 bases between. Germline V gives CDR1 SGHAT, CDR2 FQNNGV. The CDR3 totals 15 residues. CDR3 loop: CASSQTGIPSYEQYF. The CDR3 DNA reads as TGTGCCAGCAGCCAAACAGGGATACCTTCCTACGAGCAGTACTTC.

This clonotype showed up many times. The chain employs TRBV12-3 or TRBV12-4 and TRBJ2-3; no firm D call. CDR3 length equals 11 residues. V lost 6 bases to trimming and J lost 5 bases, with 6 bases between them. The chain's CDR3 is CASSPGDTQYF. The CDR3 DNA follows: TGTGCCAGCAGCCCCGGAGATACGCAGTATTTT.

This clonotype was found many times. The V call is TRBV4-2, the J call TRBJ2-7; the D is unclear. V lost 0 bases, J lost 12 bases, and 18 bases lay in between. Germline V lookup: CDR1 LGHNA, CDR2 YNFKEQ. CDR3 length equals 14 residues. The CDR3 loop is CASSQDTGREGRYF. As DNA, the CDR3 is TGTGCCAGCAGCCAAGATACCGGGCGCGAAGGTCGGTACTTC.

This clonotype was detected ten times or more. V and J are TRBV10-3 and TRBJ1-2, with TRBD1 matching 9 bases. Trimming took 6 bases from V and 5 from J; bases not matched to a gene: 1. The CDR3 is 12 amino acids. Looked up from germline, CDR1 is ENHRY and CDR2 is SYGVKD. Written as DNA, the CDR3 is TGTGCCATCAGGGGACAGGGATATGGCTACACCTTC. Its protein product is CAIRGQGYGYTF.

The table lists this clonotype with many counts. The chain combines TRBV3-1 with TRBJ2-1, with D perhaps TRBD1 or TRBD2 (5 bases each). The V gene lost 5 bases and the J gene lost 0 bases, with 11 bases spanning the gap. Looked up from germline, CDR1 is LGHDT and CDR2 is YNNKEL (reference sequence). CDR3 length equals 15 residues. DNA for the CDR3: TGTGCCAGCAGCGGGGACGGAAGCTCCTACAATGAGCAGTTCTTC. Its protein product is CASSGDGSSYNEQFF.

A remark on this clonotype: A much bigger clone sits one base away, suggesting this may be a read error. For the CDR3, the DNA is TGTGCCAGCAGTGCAGTCGGACGGACCGGGGGACGGGGATTGAACACTGCAGCTTTCTTT. Translation gives CASSAVGRTGGRGLNTAAFF. The gene calls are TRBV27 and TRBJ1-1, with D possibly being TRBD1 (5 bases). Germline V gene lookup returns CDR1 MNHEY and CDR2 SMNVEV (reference sequence). This CDR3 spans 20 amino acids.

The V call is TRBV11-2, the J call TRBJ1-1; 8 bases match TRBD1. This CDR3 is built from 17 residues. Germline V CDR1 and CDR2: SGHAT, FQNNGV. Losses at the gene ends were 6 bases for V and 3 bases for J; bases not matched to a gene: 15. The CDR3: CASSDRGWGGRDTEAFF. CDR3 nucleotide sequence: TGTGCCAGCAGTGACAGGGGCTGGGGGGGAAGGGACACTGAAGCTTTCTTT. The full variable domain, its missing parts supplied by reference TRBV11-2 and TRBJ1-1, is EAGVAQSPRYKIIEKRQSVAFWCNPISGHATLYWYQQILGQGPKLLIQFQNNGVVDDSQLPKDRFSAERLKGVDSTLKIQPAKLEDSAVYLCASSDRGWGGRDTEAFFGQGTRLTVV.

This clonotype was detected many times. The chain carries TRBV7-3 and TRBJ2-1; maybe TRBD2 (6 bases). The CDR3 length is 13 residues. Trimming stripped 5 bases from V and 9 bases from J, with 14 bases between. Germline CDR1 SGHTA, CDR2 FQGTGA. The CDR3 region has the DNA TGTGCCAGCAGCCTTACCCAGGGAGGTGAGCAGTTCTTC. It yields the protein CASSLTQGGEQFF.

To note about this clonotype: A read error may explain this, as a much larger clone is one base away. J is TRBJ1-6 and V is TRBV27, with D unresolved. Germline assignment: CDR1 MNHEY and CDR2 SMNVEV (reference sequence). CDR3 length: 16 amino acids. Trimming stripped 3 bases from V and 12 bases from J, with 21 bases between. The CDR3 DNA sequence: TGTGCCAGCAGTTTGTATGGACTGGGGTCCTCTTTACCCCTCCACTTT. Encoded protein: CASSLYGLGSSLPLHF.

The chain links TRBV4-2 to TRBJ2-2; the match to TRBD2 covers 7 bases. The CDR3 has 16 amino acids. CDR1 is LGHNA and CDR2 is YNFKEQ in the germline V gene. After removal of 1 base from V and 6 bases from J, the junction contained 8 bases not matched to a gene. CDR3 coding DNA: TGTGCCAGCAGCCAAGCAGCAGCGGGGTGGCCCGGGGAGCTGTTTTTT. The encoded protein is CASSQAAAGWPGELFF.

There are many counts of this clonotype. The chain recombines TRBV6-6 with TRBJ2-4, with D possibly called TRBD1 or TRBD2 (5 bases each). Germline V CDR1 and CDR2: MNHNY, SVGAGI (reference sequence). The germline V and J ends were trimmed by 4 bases and 13 bases, with 23 bases remaining between them. There are 15 residues in the CDR3. CDR3 protein: CASSSRGTDLLGQYF. CDR3 sequence (DNA): TGTGCCAGCAGTTCTAGAGGGACCGATCTCCTAGGGCAGTACTTC.

This clonotype was seen many times. This chain joins TRBV7-3 and TRBJ1-1, with D unclear. Germline V gives CDR1 SGHTA, CDR2 FQGTGA. The CDR3 sequence is 13 residues long. The V end was cut by 5 bases, the J end by 1 base, with 8 bases between. This CDR3 is CASSPQPNTEAFF. CDR3 bases: TGTGCCAGCAGCCCACAACCGAACACTGAAGCTTTCTTT. The whole variable domain, remainder taken from reference TRBV7-3 and TRBJ1-1, is GAGVSQTPSNKVTEKGKYVELRCDPISGHTALYWYRQSLGQGPEFLIYFQGTGAADDSGLPNDRFFAVRPEGSVSTLKIQRTERGDSAVYLCASSPQPNTEAFFGQGTRLTVV.

This clonotype has more than one count but fewer than ten. The rearrangement joins TRBV5-4 to TRBJ1-2; D perhaps matches TRBD1 (6 bases). The CDR3 totals 13 residues. Trimming removed 0 bases from V and 6 bases from J, with 9 bases in between. Germline CDR1 reads SGHNT; CDR2 reads YYREEE (reference sequence). This CDR3 reads CASSLVQGHGYTF. In DNA, the CDR3 is TGTGCCAGCAGCTTGGTACAGGGCCATGGCTACACCTTC.

This clonotype was seen many times. The chain employs TRBV27 and TRBJ2-1, with a tentative D call TRBD1 (7 bases). CDR3 length: 13 amino acids. V shed 6 bases and J shed 6 bases, with 12 bases lying between them. Germline-derived CDR1 and CDR2 are MNHEY and SMNVEV (reference sequence). The CDR3 bases are TGTGCCAGCAGGGCGGGACAGCCCAATGAGCAGTTCTTC. This gives the protein CASRAGQPNEQFF.

This chain links TRBV30 with TRBJ1-4, with D maybe TRBD1 (6 bases). Germline values: CDR1 GTSNPN, CDR2 SVGIG (reference sequence). Deletions cut 2 bases from V and 5 bases from J, with 12 bases between. The CDR3 is 14 amino acids. CDR3 coding DNA: TGTGCCTGGAGTAAGAGGGGGAGGAATGAAAAACTGTTTTTT. This codes for CAWSKRGRNEKLFF.

This rearrangement joins TRBV6-1 to TRBJ1-2, with D possibly being TRBD1 (5 bases). Germline V gene sequence: CDR1 MNHNS, CDR2 SASEGT. There are 14 residues in the CDR3. With 8 bases removed from V and 2 bases from J, the gap between germline ends came to 15 bases. The CDR3 DNA follows: TGTGCCAGCGGACAAGGCGAGAAAAACTATGGCTACACCTTC. It is translated as CASGQGEKNYGYTF.

V gene TRBV2 combines with J gene TRBJ1-2; D gene uncertain. In germline, CDR1 is SNHLY, CDR2 FYNNEI. V lost 7 bases and J 0 bases, leaving 18 bases between the germline ends. The length of the CDR3 is 16 residues. The CDR3 here is CASILDPTPANYGYTF. CDR3 DNA sequence: TGTGCCAGCATACTGGACCCTACCCCAGCTAACTATGGCTACACCTTC.

About this clonotype itself: A much larger clone differs from this one at a single base, so this may be a read error. The chain employs TRBV13 and TRBJ2-3; 7 bases line up with TRBD2. The CDR3 extends over 15 amino acids. Germline CDR1 and CDR2: PRHDT and FYEKMQ (reference sequence). The CDR3 sequence: CVSSSLGEGTDTQYF. The CDR3 nucleotides are TGTGTCAGCAGCTCCCTAGGGGAGGGGACAGATACGCAGTATTTT.

In regard to this clonotype: A much larger clone lies one base from this, so it may be a read error. The rearrangement links TRBV5-1 to TRBJ1-1; D is undetermined. The CDR3 is made up of 12 amino acids. With 4 bases removed from V and 11 bases from J, the gap between germline ends came to 15 bases. The germline CDR1 and CDR2 sequences are SGHRS and YFSETQ. CDR3 in DNA: TGCGCCAGCAGCCTTAGCCAGGTCGAGGCTTTCTTT. Protein: CASSLSQVEAFF. The whole variable domain, remainder taken from reference TRBV5-1 and TRBJ1-1, is KAGVTQTPRYLIKTRGQQVTLSCSPISGHRSVSWYQQTPGQGLQFLFEYFSETQRNKGNFPGRFSGRQFSNSRSEMNVSTLELGDSALYLCASSLSQVEAFFGQGTRLTVV.

The V and J genes are TRBV30 and TRBJ1-6; TRBD1 agrees at 8 bases. The CDR3 is 14 residues long. Trimming at V came to 0 bases and at J to 10 bases, leaving 5 bases not matched to a gene. Germline lookup yields CDR1 GTSNPN and CDR2 SVGIG (reference sequence). As DNA, the CDR3 is TGTGCCTGGAGTGTGGACAGGGTTAAGTCACCCCTCCACTTT. Its protein is CAWSVDRVKSPLHF.